The next 28 T cell receptor beta chains were all read from a single sample in a study of a mutant IDH1 vaccine in newly diagnosed glioma. These receptors have no known antigen. The protocol was immunoSEQ multiplex PCR, while the TCRdb copy is restricted to in-frame clones and leaves out a portion. The repertoire consists of 73,000 or so clones, with 80% to 85% occurring once and the leading ten covering approximately 12%. Time point described: week 35, safety follow-up. What each vaccine dose contained was 300 ug of mutant IDH1 20-mer peptide, accompanied by topical imiquimod. The source material was PBMCs, sampled from a glioma patient whose treatment included an IDH1 peptide vaccine. These receptors were taken from a man between 18 and 35 years old with glioma.

The V and J genes are TRBV19 and TRBJ1-1, with unresolved D. V was shortened by 4 bases and J by 0 bases, with 18 bases between the two germline ends. Germline values: CDR1 LNHDA, CDR2 SQIVND (reference sequence). This CDR3 spans 17 amino acids. The CDR3 nucleotides read TGTGCCAGTAGTACCTCGAAAGCCTCAAGCATGAACACTGAAGCTTTCTTT. Protein sequence: CASSTSKASSMNTEAFF.

The chain carries TRBV7-9 and TRBJ2-7; 7 bases are a match to TRBD1. V dropped 5 bases and J dropped 3; count of bases not matched to a gene: 7. CDR3 length: 14 amino acids. From germline, CDR1 is SEHNR and CDR2 FQNEAQ (reference sequence). This chain's CDR3 is CASSGDSQVYEQYF. Here the CDR3 DNA reads TGTGCCAGCAGCGGGGACAGCCAAGTCTACGAGCAGTACTTC. Full variable domain (outside the CDR3, taken from reference TRBV7-9 and TRBJ2-7): DTGVSQNPRHKITKRGQNVTFRCDPISEHNRLYWYRQTLGQGPEFLTYFQNEAQLEKSRLLSDRFSAERPKGSFSTLEIQRTEQGDSAMYLCASSGDSQVYEQYFGPGTRLTVT.

J is TRBJ1-2 and V is TRBV11-2, with D unclear. The CDR3 has 13 amino acids. The V end was cut by 0 bases, the J end by 5 bases, with 7 bases between. CDR1 is SGHAT, CDR2 FQNNGV, per germline. CDR3 region: CASSLDRVYGYTF. DNA of the CDR3: TGTGCCAGCAGCTTAGATCGCGTTTATGGCTACACCTTC.

This sequence joins TRBV5-4 and TRBJ1-2; D is undetermined. With 3 bases removed from V and 8 bases from J, the gap between germline ends came to 20 bases. The CDR3 covers 15 residues. Germline assignment: CDR1 SGHNT and CDR2 YYREEE (reference sequence). The CDR3 DNA sequence: TGTGCCAGCAGCTCCCTGGAATCCGGAAGGTGGGGCTACACCTTC. Its translation is CASSSLESGRWGYTF.

The rearrangement joins TRBV29-1 to TRBJ2-7; D is unresolved. Trimming left V 7 bases short and J 0 bases short, with 13 bases between. The CDR3 is made up of 13 amino acids. Germline V gene lookup returns CDR1 SQVTM and CDR2 ANQGSEA. The DNA for the CDR3 is TGCAGCGCTAGTCTGGGCGACTCCTACGAGCAGTACTTC. Its protein is CSASLGDSYEQYF.

The J gene is TRBJ1-5, the V gene TRBV7-2, with a possible D match to TRBD1 (6 bases). The CDR3 extends over 14 amino acids. Trimming cost V 3 bases and J 7 bases, with 13 bases left between them. Germline V CDR1 and CDR2: SGHTA, FQGNSA. The CDR3 DNA reads as TGTGCCAGCAGCTTCGGGACGGGGGGCCAGCCCCAGCATTTT. Translating it yields CASSFGTGGQPQHF.

The chain recombines TRBV5-1 with TRBJ2-2, with D hard to call. V shed 0 bases and J shed 8 bases, with 14 bases lying between them. The V gene's germline CDR1 is SGHRS and CDR2 YFSETQ. This CDR3 is built from 15 residues. CDR3: CASSLAGESVGELFF. CDR3 nucleotide sequence: TGCGCCAGCAGCTTGGCCGGAGAGAGCGTAGGGGAGCTGTTTTTT.

The V call is TRBV28, the J call TRBJ2-1; D remains unclear. Germline values: CDR1 MDHEN, CDR2 SYDVKM. V gave up 7 bases and J gave up 4 bases, with 11 bases separating them. This CDR3 contains 13 residues. The chain's CDR3 is CASTSRVYNEQFF. CDR3 bases: TGTGCCAGCACCTCTAGGGTTTACAATGAGCAGTTCTTC.

This chain uses TRBV7-9 with TRBJ1-2, with D perhaps TRBD1 (5 bases). The germline V and J ends were trimmed by 2 bases and 5 bases, with 15 bases remaining between them. The CDR3 length is 15 residues. Germline CDR1 reads SEHNR; CDR2 reads FQNEAQ (reference sequence). The CDR3 DNA reads TGTGCCAGCAGCTTAAAAGTGGGGGGTGGTTATGGCTACACCTTC. It is translated as CASSLKVGGGYGYTF.

CDR3 region: CASSLKASTYNEQFF. As DNA, the CDR3 is TGTGCCAGCAGCTTAAAGGCTAGCACCTACAATGAGCAGTTCTTC. The chain employs TRBV7-3 and TRBJ2-1; perhaps TRBD2 as D (5 bases). Germline V CDR1 and CDR2: SGHTA, FQGTGA. The CDR3 sequence is 15 residues long. V was pared by 1 base and J by 2 bases, with 9 bases between.

The V gene is TRBV6-5, the J gene TRBJ2-7, with D possibly being TRBD2 (6 bases). V was shortened by 6 bases and J by 2 bases, with 11 bases between the two germline ends. This CDR3 contains 13 residues. From germline, CDR1 is MNHEY and CDR2 SVGAGI. As DNA, the CDR3 is TGTGCCAGCAGCTCGGACTACCCCTACGAGCAGTACTTC. It specifies CASSSDYPYEQYF.

The chain recombines TRBV4-2 with TRBJ2-7; tentative D call: TRBD1 (6 bases). The CDR3 extends over 15 amino acids. Looked up from germline, CDR1 is LGHNA and CDR2 is YNFKEQ. Trimming took off 1 base at V and 1 base at J, with 11 bases between the two ends. The CDR3 DNA reads as TGTGCCAGCAGCCAAGCCAAAGGACAGTCCTACGAGCAGTACTTC. Translation: CASSQAKGQSYEQYF.

This chain uses TRBV5-3 with TRBJ1-1, with D possibly matching TRBD1 (6 bases). TRBV5-3 is filed as an ORF, its function uncertain. Trimming cost V 1 base and J 11 bases, with 18 bases left between them. This CDR3 has 14 amino acids. The CDR3 loop reads CARSLQGRGWLAFF. CDR3 coding DNA: TGTGCCAGAAGCTTGCAGGGGCGCGGATGGTTGGCTTTCTTT.

V is TRBV27 and J is TRBJ1-2, with D unclear. The CDR3 consists of 15 residues. CDR1 MNHEY and CDR2 SMNVEV come from the germline V gene (reference sequence). The V end lost 0 bases, the J end lost 8 bases, and 16 bases lay between the germline ends. CDR3 coding DNA: TGTGCCAGCAGTTTATCGAGGGATGGGCCGGGAGGCTACACCTTC. Protein sequence: CASSLSRDGPGGYTF.

The V gene is TRBV5-4, the J gene TRBJ1-1; TRBD1 is a possible D gene (6 bases). V was trimmed by 0 bases and J by 6 bases, leaving 9 bases between them. The CDR3 spans 13 residues. In germline, CDR1 is SGHNT, CDR2 YYREEE (reference sequence). The CDR3 protein is CASSLGTVPEAFF. DNA of the CDR3: TGTGCCAGCAGCTTGGGGACAGTCCCTGAAGCTTTCTTT.

This clone was detected only a few times. The V and J genes are TRBV19 and TRBJ1-1; D not resolved. The length of the CDR3 is 14 residues. Germline-derived CDR1 and CDR2 are LNHDA and SQIVND (reference sequence). The V gene lost 7 bases and the J gene lost 0 bases, with 12 bases spanning the gap. CDR3 nucleotides: TGTGCCAGTATCCTTGGGGAGGTGAACACTGAAGCTTTCTTT. Translating gives CASILGEVNTEAFF.

The chain joins TRBV14 to TRBJ2-7; 9 bases agree with TRBD1. The CDR3 runs 15 residues. Losses at the gene ends were 4 bases for V and 2 bases for J; bases not matched to a gene: 6. Germline CDR1 SGHDN, CDR2 FVKESK. CDR3 nucleotides: TGTGCCAGCAGCCCCCGGGACAGGGCGGCCTACGAGCAGTACTTC. Its translation is CASSPRDRAAYEQYF.

The chain links TRBV25-1 to TRBJ1-1, with 7 bases matching TRBD1. In germline, CDR1 is MGHDK, CDR2 SYGVNS. CDR3 length: 15 amino acids. The ends lost 5 bases at V and 0 bases at J; junction bases unmatched: 6. In DNA, the CDR3 is TGTGCCAGCAGTCCGGGACAGATAATGAACACTGAAGCTTTCTTT. The encoded protein is CASSPGQIMNTEAFF.

The rearrangement joins TRBV20-1 to TRBJ1-2, with D unclear. CDR3 length: 11 amino acids. Trimming removed 5 bases from V and 4 bases from J, with 8 bases in between. Per the germline V gene, CDR1 is DFQATT and CDR2 is SNEGSKA (reference sequence). The DNA for the CDR3 is TGCAGTGCTCAAGTGCGCTATGGCTACACCTTC. It is translated as CSAQVRYGYTF.

In this sample, this clone turned up once. The J gene is TRBJ2-6, the V gene TRBV12-2; no DNA check was done on the table's D call, TRBD1. TRBV12-2 is classified as a pseudogene. This CDR3 comprises 16 residues. In DNA, the CDR3 is TGTGCAAGTCGCCCCGACAGGGTCGGTGGGGCCAACGTCCTGACTTTC. The encoded protein is CASRPDRVGGANVLTF.

The chain employs TRBV29-1 and TRBJ2-4; 10 nucleotides line up with TRBD1. Looked up from germline, CDR1 is SQVTM and CDR2 is ANQGSEA. The CDR3 has 13 residues. J gave up 4 bases and V 4 bases, and 1 base lay outside the gene matches. Written as DNA, the CDR3 is TGCAGCGTTGGACAGGGGGCGAAAAACATTCAGTACTTC. Translation: CSVGQGAKNIQYF.

Sample share makes this clone medium-sized. V gene TRBV7-8 combines with J gene TRBJ1-5; 8 bases map to TRBD1. V lost 0 bases and J lost 8; bases outside the gene matches: 15. This CDR3 contains 18 residues. Looked up from germline, CDR1 is SGHVS and CDR2 is FQNEAQ. CDR3 loop: CASSLATVTGQGAKPQHF. As DNA, the CDR3 is TGTGCCAGCAGCTTAGCAACTGTGACGGGGCAGGGGGCAAAGCCCCAGCATTTT. The full variable domain, its missing parts supplied by reference TRBV7-8 and TRBJ1-5, is GAGVSQSPRYKVAKRGQDVALRCDPISGHVSLFWYQQALGQGPEFLTYFQNEAQLDKSGLPSDRFFAERPEGSVSTLKIQRTQQEDSAVYLCASSLATVTGQGAKPQHFGDGTRLSIL.

The chain uses TRBV11-2 and TRBJ1-1; no firm D call. Germline V gives CDR1 SGHAT, CDR2 FQNNGV. Trimming left V 0 bases short and J 11 bases short, with 10 bases between. The CDR3 is 12 amino acids. CDR3 loop: CASSLDGVDAFF. The CDR3 DNA reads TGTGCCAGCAGCTTAGATGGGGTAGACGCTTTCTTT.

The chain recombines TRBV7-9 with TRBJ2-5; D is perhaps TRBD1 (7 bases). Deletions cut 4 bases from V and 5 bases from J, with 23 bases between. The CDR3 has 17 amino acids. Germline assignment: CDR1 SEHNR and CDR2 FQNEAQ (reference sequence). As DNA, the CDR3 is TGTGCCAGCAGCTGGCCCGGTGGAGGGGGCACCCGGGAGACCCAGTACTTC. Translation: CASSWPGGGGTRETQYF.

The J gene is TRBJ2-7, the V gene TRBV7-9; 8 bases map to TRBD2. The CDR3 covers 14 residues. The germline gives CDR1 SEHNR, CDR2 FQNEAQ (reference sequence). J lost 7 bases, V lost 2 bases, and 7 bases had no gene match. The CDR3 is CASSLILAEGEQYF. CDR3 nucleotides: TGTGCCAGCAGCTTAATACTAGCGGAGGGAGAGCAGTACTTC.

This clone was picked up a small number of times. The V and J genes are TRBV9 and TRBJ2-1; 11 nucleotides align to TRBD2. The J segment lost 5 bases and the V segment lost 3 bases, leaving 4 bases of the junction unmatched. The CDR3 contains 15 residues. Germline-derived CDR1 and CDR2 are SGDLS and YYNGEE. The CDR3 nucleotides are TGTGCCAGCAGCGCCATAGCGGGAGGGAACAATGAGCAGTTCTTC. It is translated as CASSAIAGGNNEQFF.

CDR3: CASSQDLGGHNEQFF. The CDR3 coding sequence is TGCGCCAGCAGCCAAGATTTGGGGGGGCACAATGAGCAGTTCTTC. The chain combines TRBV4-1 with TRBJ2-1; tentative D call: TRBD2 (7 bases). The CDR3 loop spans 15 amino acids. Trimming pared 0 bases from V and 5 bases from J, leaving 11 bases between. Germline CDR1 MGHRA, CDR2 YSYEKL.

This clone was observed a single time. The V and J genes are TRBV19 and TRBJ1-2; no reliable D call. From germline, CDR1 is LNHDA and CDR2 SQIVND (reference sequence). The CDR3 length is 12 residues. V was cut by 2 bases and J by 4 bases, with 5 bases left in between. The CDR3 DNA is TGTGCCAGTAGTATAAATCTCTATGGCTACACCTTC. Protein: CASSINLYGYTF.